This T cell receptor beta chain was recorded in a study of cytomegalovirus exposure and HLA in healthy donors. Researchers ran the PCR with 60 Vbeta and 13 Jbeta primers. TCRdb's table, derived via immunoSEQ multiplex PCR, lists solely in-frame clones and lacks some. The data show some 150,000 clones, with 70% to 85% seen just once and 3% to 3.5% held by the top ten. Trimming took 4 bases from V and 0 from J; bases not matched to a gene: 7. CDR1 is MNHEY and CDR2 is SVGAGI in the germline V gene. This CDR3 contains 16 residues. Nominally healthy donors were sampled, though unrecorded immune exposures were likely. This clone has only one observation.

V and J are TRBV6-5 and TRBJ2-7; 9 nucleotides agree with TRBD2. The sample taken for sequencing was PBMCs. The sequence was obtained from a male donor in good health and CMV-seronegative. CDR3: CASSFSGGQSSYEQYF. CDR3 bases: TGTGCCAGCAGTTTTAGCGGGGGCCAGAGCTCCTACGAGCAGTACTTC.